This T cell receptor beta chain was documented in a study of shared clonotypes between healthy human individuals. Measured with immunoSEQ multiplex PCR; TCRdb has only the in-frame clones, and not every one. The table has roughly 500,000 clones, 95% to 97% seen once; the top ten hold about 0.059%. Looked up from germline, CDR1 is MNHNS and CDR2 is SASEGT. CDR3 length: 14 amino acids. Trimming cost V 4 bases and J 1 base; bases outside gene matches: 0. V usage is TRBV6-1 and J usage is TRBJ2-3; TRBD2 agrees at 9 bases. The sample taken for sequencing was naive CD4+ T cells sorted from blood. Sample subset: CD45RA+ positively selected. The receptor was derived from a woman in her twenties or thirties in good health. The CDR3 is CASSGTSGTDTQYF. The CDR3 DNA sequence: TGTGCCAGCAGTGGGACTAGCGGCACAGATACGCAGTATTTT.